This TCR beta chain was observed in a study of T cell responses to AZD1222 COVID-19 vaccine. Findings and limits, study-wide: Females made up more of the donors, who were largely white British, and clonal diversity may have come out too low.

Profiled with immunoSEQ multiplex PCR; TCRdb holds only in-frame clones, not every one. Here the sample spans about 130,000 clones, 75% to 95% being singletons. The CDR3 is 11 residues long. The germline gives CDR1 MNHEY, CDR2 SVGAGI. Trimming took 8 bases from V and 3 from J, leaving 5 bases between them. Remarks on this clone: What it binds is unknown.

J is TRBJ1-3 and V is TRBV6-5; D remains unclear. The clonotype originates from an adult in good health. The sample here was peripheral blood, taken on day 0 of AZD1222 vaccination. CDR3 residues: CASQIGNTIYF. The CDR3 DNA follows: TGTGCCAGCCAAATTGGAAACACCATATATTTT.